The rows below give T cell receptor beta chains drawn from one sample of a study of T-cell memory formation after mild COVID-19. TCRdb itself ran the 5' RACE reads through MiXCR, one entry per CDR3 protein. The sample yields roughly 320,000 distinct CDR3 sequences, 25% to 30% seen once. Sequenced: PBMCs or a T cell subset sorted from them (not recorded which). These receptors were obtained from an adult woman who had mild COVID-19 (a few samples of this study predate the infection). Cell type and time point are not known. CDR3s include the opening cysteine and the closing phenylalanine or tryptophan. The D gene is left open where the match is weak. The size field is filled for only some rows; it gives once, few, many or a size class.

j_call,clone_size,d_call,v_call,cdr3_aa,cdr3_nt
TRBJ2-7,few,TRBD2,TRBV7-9,CASSTPSGSIYEQYF,TGTGCCAGCAGCACGCCTAGCGGGAGTATCTACGAGCAGTACTTC
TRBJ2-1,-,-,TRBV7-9,CASFTSGTDPNEQFF,TGTGCCAGCTTCACCTCCGGGACCGATCCCAATGAGCAGTTCTTC
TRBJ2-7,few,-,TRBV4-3,CASSQDPGFSEQYF,TGCGCCAGCAGCCAAGACCCAGGATTTTCCGAGCAGTACTTC
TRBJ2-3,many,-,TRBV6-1,CASKAQGHTDTQYF,TGTGCCAGCAAAGCACAGGGCCACACAGATACGCAGTATTTT
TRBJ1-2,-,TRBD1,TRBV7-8,CASSLRTGDYGYTF,TGTGCCAGCAGCTTACGGACAGGGGACTATGGCTACACCTTC
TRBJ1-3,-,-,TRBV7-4,CASSLIYVNAGNTIYF,TGTGCCAGCAGCTTAATATACGTCAACGCTGGAAACACCATATATTTT
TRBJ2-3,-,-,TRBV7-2,CASSLDPSTDTQYF,TGTGCCAGCAGCTTGGACCCAAGCACAGATACGCAGTATTTT
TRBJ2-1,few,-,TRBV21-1,CASSKEGLALDVIEDNEQFF,TGTGCCAGCAGCAAAGAGGGACTAGCATTAGACGTCATCGAGGACAATGAGCAGTTCTTC
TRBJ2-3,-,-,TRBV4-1,CASSQGKARALTDTQYF,TGCGCCAGCAGCCAGGGCAAAGCGAGGGCCCTCACAGATACGCAGTATTTT
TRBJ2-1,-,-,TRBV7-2,CASSLVGGAPPLNEQFF,TGTGCCAGCAGCTTAGTCGGGGGCGCGCCCCCCCTAAATGAGCAGTTCTTC
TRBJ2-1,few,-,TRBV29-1,CSVEQNNEQFF,TGCAGCGTTGAACAGAACAATGAGCAGTTCTTC
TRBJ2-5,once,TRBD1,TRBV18,CASSPGQGRTETQYF,TGTGCCAGCTCACCGGGACAGGGACGGACAGAGACCCAGTACTTC
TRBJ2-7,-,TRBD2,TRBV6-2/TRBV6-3,CASSSPVGLAEQYF,TGTGCCAGCAGTTCTCCCGTGGGACTAGCCGAGCAGTACTTC
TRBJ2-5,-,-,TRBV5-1,CASSPNPGSQETQYF,TGCGCCAGCAGCCCGAACCCGGGTTCCCAAGAGACCCAGTACTTC
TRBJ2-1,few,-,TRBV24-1,CATSDFEYEQFF,TGTGCCACCAGTGATTTCGAGTATGAGCAGTTCTTC
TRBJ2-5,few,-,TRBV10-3,CAIKGEGEAQYF,TGTGCCATCAAAGGCGAGGGTGAGGCCCAGTACTTC
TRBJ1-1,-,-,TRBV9,CASSVHIEYDTEAFF,TGTGCCAGCAGCGTACACATTGAATACGACACTGAAGCTTTCTTT
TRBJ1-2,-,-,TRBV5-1,CASSFGRAGGYTF,TGCGCCAGCAGCTTCGGCAGGGCGGGCGGCTACACCTTC
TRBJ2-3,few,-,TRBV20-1,CSARAGTAFFSTDTQYF,TGCAGTGCTAGGGCTGGGACCGCGTTCTTTAGCACAGATACGCAGTATTTT
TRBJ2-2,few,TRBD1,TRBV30,CAWGVGTVTGELFF,TGTGCCTGGGGAGTCGGGACAGTCACCGGGGAGCTGTTTTTT
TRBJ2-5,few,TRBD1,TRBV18,CASSPQETGGRETQYF,TGTGCCAGCTCACCGCAAGAGACAGGGGGTCGGGAGACCCAGTACTTC
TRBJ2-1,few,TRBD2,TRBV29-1,CSGLGLAGGNEQFF,TGCAGCGGCCTGGGACTAGCGGGAGGGAATGAGCAGTTCTTC
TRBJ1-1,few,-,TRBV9,CASSVGGPLNTEAFF,TGTGCCAGCAGCGTAGGCGGACCGCTGAACACTGAAGCTTTCTTT
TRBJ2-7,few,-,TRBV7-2,CASSLNFRYEQYF,TGTGCCAGCAGCTTAAATTTCCGGTACGAGCAGTACTTC
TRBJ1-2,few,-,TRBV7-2,CASSLALSGRTSGYTF,TGTGCCAGCAGCTTAGCGCTCTCGGGAAGGACGAGTGGCTACACCTTC
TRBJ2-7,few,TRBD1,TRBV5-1,CASSLGQGVPYEQYF,TGCGCCAGCAGCTTGGGGCAGGGGGTGCCCTACGAGCAGTACTTC
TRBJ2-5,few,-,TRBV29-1,CSAEGGRGETQYF,TGCAGCGCAGAGGGGGGAAGAGGAGAGACCCAGTACTTC
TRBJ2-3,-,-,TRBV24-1,CATSGSPGDTQYF,TGTGCCACCAGTGGCAGCCCGGGAGATACGCAGTATTTT
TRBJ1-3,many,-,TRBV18,CASSPRADGNTIYF,TGTGCCAGCTCACCACGGGCAGACGGAAACACCATATATTTT
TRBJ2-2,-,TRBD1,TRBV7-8,CASTLELDRGAGRTGELFF,TGTGCCAGCACCCTCGAGCTGGACAGGGGGGCAGGACGCACCGGGGAGCTGTTTTTT